These 24 T cell receptor beta chains originate from one sample sequenced in a study of blood T cell repertoires in COVID-19. Assay used: immunoSEQ multiplex PCR; TCRdb lists only in-frame clones, some missing. The sample lists 210,000 or so clones, around 86% occurring once. The specimen sequenced was peripheral blood. Receptor source: a human donor in a cohort sampled during active COVID-19.

V gene TRBV4-1 combines with J gene TRBJ1-6, with D unresolved. In germline, CDR1 is MGHRA, CDR2 YSYEKL. CDR3 length: 13 amino acids. Trimming pared 6 bases from V and 4 bases from J, leaving 7 bases between. The CDR3 region has the DNA TGCGCCAGCAGTACGGTATATAATTCACCCCTCCACTTT. It is translated as CASSTVYNSPLHF.

This clone was detected ten times or more. The chain has TRBV11-2 and TRBJ2-5; 7 bases are a match to TRBD1. Germline loops: CDR1 SGHAT, CDR2 FQNNGV. V lost 6 bases to trimming and J lost 4 bases; unmatched junction nucleotides: 11. This CDR3 region has 15 residues. CDR3: CASSLRGRFGETQYF. The CDR3 coding sequence is TGTGCCAGCAGTCTTAGGGGGCGGTTTGGAGAGACCCAGTACTTC. Full variable domain (remainder filled in from reference TRBV11-2 and TRBJ2-5): EAGVAQSPRYKIIEKRQSVAFWCNPISGHATLYWYQQILGQGPKLLIQFQNNGVVDDSQLPKDRFSAERLKGVDSTLKIQPAKLEDSAVYLCASSLRGRFGETQYFGPGTRLLVL.

The chain links TRBV3-1 (or the pseudogene TRBV3-2) to TRBJ2-3; unclear D gene. Trimming stripped 1 base from V and 1 base from J, with 9 bases between. The V gene's germline CDR1 is LGHDT and CDR2 YNNKEL (reference sequence). This CDR3 is built from 15 residues. Here the CDR3 reads CASSQGPIGTDTQYF. DNA for the CDR3: TGTGCCAGCAGCCAAGGTCCCATAGGCACAGATACGCAGTATTTT.

J is TRBJ2-7 and V is TRBV23-1; unclear D gene. TRBV23-1 is classed as an ORF, of uncertain function. V lost 4 bases and J lost 6, with 10 bases in between. This CDR3 contains 12 residues. Here the CDR3 DNA reads TGCGCCAGCAGTCTCCAGTCGGGCGAGCAGTACTTC. This translates into CASSLQSGEQYF.

The chain uses TRBV2 and TRBJ2-6; TRBD1 matches at 12 bases. J gave up 0 bases and V 8 bases, and 5 bases lay outside the gene matches. CDR3 length: 17 amino acids. Germline V gives CDR1 SNHLY, CDR2 FYNNEI. CDR3 sequence: CASQGQGASSGANVLTF. CDR3 nucleotides: TGTGCCAGCCAGGGACAGGGGGCTAGCTCTGGGGCCAACGTCCTGACTTTC.

The CDR3 here is CASSQGTGMAGGFSGANVLTF. The CDR3 bases are TGCGCCAGCAGCCAAGGAACAGGGATGGCGGGAGGGTTCTCTGGGGCCAACGTCCTGACTTTC. The chain is built from TRBV4-3 and TRBJ2-6, with TRBD2 matching 9 bases. V dropped 1 base and J dropped 0; count of bases not matched to a gene: 13. CDR1 is LGHNA, CDR2 YSLEER, per germline. The CDR3 extends over 21 amino acids.

The V and J genes are TRBV7-2 and TRBJ2-7, with TRBD1 matching over 10 bases. Germline CDR1 and CDR2: SGHTA and FQGNSA. The CDR3 is 14 residues long. V shed 5 bases, J shed 4 bases, and the junction held 5 bases outside the gene matches. The chain's CDR3 is CASSADRGRYEQYF. The CDR3 coding sequence is TGTGCCAGCAGCGCAGACAGGGGGCGGTACGAGCAGTACTTC.

V gene TRBV7-9 combines with J gene TRBJ1-1; a possible D gene is TRBD1 (5 bases). The CDR3 covers 11 residues. The germline V gene has CDR1 SEHNR and CDR2 FQNEAQ (reference sequence). Between the trimmed V and J ends, which lost 5 bases and 11 bases, there was a span of 12 bases. The CDR3 reads CASSLGGGAFF. CDR3 DNA sequence: TGTGCCAGCAGCCTCGGCGGGGGGGCTTTCTTT.

This rearrangement joins TRBV11-2 to TRBJ1-1; 7 bases are a match to TRBD1. The CDR3 is 14 amino acids. Per the germline V gene, CDR1 is SGHAT and CDR2 is FQNNGV. V lost 5 bases and J lost 4; bases outside the gene matches: 7. The CDR3 sequence is CASSTGDRATEAFF. The CDR3 nucleotides are TGTGCCAGCAGCACGGGAGACAGGGCCACTGAAGCTTTCTTT.

This rearrangement joins TRBV7-2 to TRBJ1-1; D possibly corresponds to TRBD1 (6 bases). This CDR3 contains 14 residues. Deletions cut 2 bases from V and 7 bases from J, with 14 bases between. The germline V gene has CDR1 SGHTA and CDR2 FQGNSA. Written as DNA, the CDR3 is TGTGCCAGCAGCTTAATCAGGGGACAAGGTGAAGCTTTCTTT. It is translated as CASSLIRGQGEAFF.

The genes are TRBV18 and TRBJ1-1, with 10 bases aligning to TRBD1. V was clipped by 0 bases and J by 5 bases; unmatched bases: 3. This CDR3 has 15 residues. The V gene's germline CDR1 is KGHSH and CDR2 LQKENI. CDR3 loop: CASSPPGTGVTEAFF. The CDR3 DNA sequence: TGTGCCAGCTCACCACCCGGGACAGGGGTAACTGAAGCTTTCTTT.

This clone occurred once. The genes are TRBV4-2 and TRBJ2-3, with 7 bases that match TRBD1. The germline CDR1 and CDR2 sequences are LGHNA and YNFKEQ. Trimming cost V 4 bases and J 4 bases; bases outside gene matches: 11. The CDR3 consists of 16 residues. In DNA form, the CDR3 reads TGTGCCAGCAGCCCCCGGGACAGAGGAAGCGCAGATACGCAGTATTTT. It is translated as CASSPRDRGSADTQYF.

V usage is TRBV11-3 and J usage is TRBJ2-3, with D possibly being TRBD2 (6 bases). The germline gives CDR1 SGHNT, CDR2 YENEEA. This CDR3 is built from 15 residues. V was clipped by 3 bases and J by 1 base, with 11 bases between them. The chain's CDR3 is CASSFGGSGTDTQYF. CDR3 nucleotide sequence: TGTGCCAGCAGCTTTGGGGGGAGTGGCACAGATACGCAGTATTTT.

This clone has only a few counts. The rearrangement links TRBV7-9 to TRBJ2-3; the D gene is possibly TRBD1 (6 bases). CDR1 is SEHNR, CDR2 FQNEAQ, per germline (reference sequence). There are 14 residues in the CDR3. The V gene lost 7 bases and the J gene lost 1 base, with 12 bases spanning the gap. In DNA, the CDR3 is TGTGCCAGCACCAGAGGGGGAGGCACAGATACGCAGTATTTT. It is translated as CASTRGGGTDTQYF.

The chain has TRBV4-1 and TRBJ2-7, with D maybe TRBD2 (7 bases). V was pared by 4 bases and J by 1 base, with 17 bases between. This CDR3 is 16 amino acids long. Germline V CDR1 and CDR2: MGHRA, YSYEKL. CDR3 in amino acids: CASSPLGGGASYEQYF. In nucleotides, the CDR3 is TGCGCCAGCAGCCCCCTAGGAGGGGGGGCTTCCTACGAGCAGTACTTC.

This chain connects TRBV30 to TRBJ2-1; D gene ambiguous. The CDR3 totals 12 residues. Germline CDR1 is GTSNPN and CDR2 is SVGIG (reference sequence). V lost 4 bases and J lost 3, with 7 bases in between. CDR3 sequence reads: CAWTSNYNEQFF. In nucleotides, the CDR3 is TGTGCCTGGACTAGTAACTACAATGAGCAGTTCTTC.

The chain carries TRBV28 and TRBJ1-2, with 9 positions matching TRBD1. The CDR3 contains 16 residues. The germline V gene encodes CDR1 MDHEN and CDR2 SYDVKM. V gave up 2 bases and J gave up 8 bases; unmatched junction bases: 12. This CDR3 is CASSLKAAQGAGGYTF. The DNA of the CDR3 is TGTGCCAGCAGTTTAAAGGCTGCACAGGGGGCGGGGGGCTACACCTTC.

The chain links TRBV7-3 to TRBJ1-4, with 7 nucleotides matching TRBD1. Germline V CDR1 and CDR2: SGHTA, FQGTGA. V lost 2 bases to trimming and J lost 5 bases; unmatched junction nucleotides: 8. The CDR3 runs to 16 residues. CDR3 DNA sequence: TGTGCCAGCAGCTTATCCGGCGGGACAGCGAATGAAAAACTGTTTTTT. Translating it yields CASSLSGGTANEKLFF.

J is TRBJ2-7 and V is TRBV10-3; D is possibly TRBD2 (6 bases). The CDR3 length is 15 residues. V was shortened by 4 bases and J by 7 bases, with 20 bases between the two germline ends. CDR1 and CDR2 (germline): ENHRY, SYGVKD. The CDR3 nucleotides are TGTGCCATCAGTGCGAACCCGGGACTGGCTTTTGAGCAGTACTTC. The encoded protein is CAISANPGLAFEQYF.

This clone was recorded only once. The chain joins TRBV7-2 to TRBJ2-7, with D hard to call. This CDR3 region has 15 residues. Germline CDR1 and CDR2: SGHTA and FQGNSA. The V and J ends lost 5 bases and 3 bases respectively, with 17 bases between them. In DNA, the CDR3 is TGTGCCAGCAGCCCCGGCCAGCCCGGAGTCTACGAGCAGTACTTC. Residues: CASSPGQPGVYEQYF.

This chain joins TRBV9 and TRBJ2-3, with a possible D match to TRBD2 (5 bases). This CDR3 is built from 12 residues. Germline V lookup: CDR1 SGDLS, CDR2 YYNGEE. V lost 2 bases and J 8 bases, leaving 9 bases between the germline ends. DNA for the CDR3: TGTGCCAGCAGCGTTTTTGCGGGTACGCAGTATTTT. Protein product: CASSVFAGTQYF.

The chain couples TRBV3-1 (or the pseudogene TRBV3-2) to TRBJ2-7, with D perhaps TRBD1 (6 bases). There are 15 residues in the CDR3. Trimming took 2 bases from V and 6 from J, leaving 17 bases between them. Germline lookup yields CDR1 LGHDT and CDR2 YNNKEL (reference sequence). The CDR3 coding sequence is TGTGCCAGCAGCCAATTCGGGACAAGGGGCGCCGAGCAGTACTTC. It encodes CASSQFGTRGAEQYF.

The chain is built from TRBV24-1 and TRBJ2-7, with a weak D call TRBD1 (6 bases). This CDR3 comprises 15 residues. From germline, CDR1 is KGHDR and CDR2 SFDVKD. Trimming took 3 bases from V and 5 from J, leaving 16 bases between them. CDR3 sequence: CATSDPAAGDDEQYF. The CDR3 region has the DNA TGTGCCACCAGTGATCCTGCGGCAGGGGACGACGAGCAGTACTTC.

V usage is TRBV13 and J usage is TRBJ2-1, with D unresolved. Trimming took off 4 bases at V and 0 bases at J, with 16 bases between the two ends. Germline V gene sequence: CDR1 PRHDT, CDR2 FYEKMQ (reference sequence). CDR3 length equals 17 residues. As DNA, the CDR3 is TGTGCCAGCAGCTACCCCCCCCAAGGAGACTCCTACAATGAGCAGTTCTTC. It yields the protein CASSYPPQGDSYNEQFF.